The rows below give T cell receptor beta chains drawn from one sample of a study of blood T cell repertoires in COVID-19. TCRdb keeps only in-frame clones here, not all; method: immunoSEQ multiplex PCR. This table holds roughly 180,000 clones, about 85% found once. Sequenced sample: PBMCs or T cells enriched from blood (not recorded which). These TCRs come from a woman between 40 and 50 years old with acute COVID-19. Each CDR3 is given with its conserved first and last residue. D genes are given only for firm matches. Only some rows state a clone size, as once, few, many or a class for expanded clones.

TRBJ1-2 | NA | TRBV27 | NA | CASSLSGAQSGGYTF | TGTGCCAGCAGTTTATCGGGGGCGCAGTCCGGTGGCTACACCTTC
TRBJ1-2 | NA | TRBV10-3 | NA | CAISESTLNGIQGYTF | TGTGCCATCAGTGAGTCGACTCTGAATGGCATTCAGGGCTACACCTTC
TRBJ2-1 | NA | TRBV2 | TRBD2 | CASSSSGRAGNEQFF | TGTGCCAGCAGCTCTAGCGGGAGGGCCGGGAATGAGCAGTTCTTC
TRBJ2-1 | NA | TRBV7-2 | NA | CASSPRTNREQFF | TGTGCCAGCAGCCCCAGGACTAATCGTGAGCAGTTCTTC
TRBJ1-1 | few | TRBV29-1 | NA | CSVAGVTEAFF | TGCAGCGTTGCAGGGGTCACTGAAGCTTTCTTT
TRBJ2-1 | NA | TRBV10-3 | TRBD2 | CAISEGSGRGNNEQFF | TGTGCCATCAGTGAGGGTAGCGGGAGGGGGAATAATGAGCAGTTCTTC
TRBJ2-1 | NA | TRBV19 | TRBD2 | CASRGLPGLAGPSSYNEQFF | TGTGCCAGTAGAGGCTTACCGGGACTAGCGGGACCCAGCTCCTACAATGAGCAGTTCTTC
TRBJ2-1 | NA | TRBV24-1 | TRBD2 | CATSDTGTSDKQFF | TGTGCCACCAGTGATACCGGGACTAGCGATAAGCAGTTCTTC
TRBJ2-7 | NA | TRBV11-2 | TRBD1 | CASSLNRDSSYEQYF | TGTGCCAGCAGCTTAAATAGGGACAGCTCCTACGAGCAGTACTTC
TRBJ1-2 | few | TRBV7-8 | NA | CASSSGTDPVKVGYTF | TGTGCCAGCAGCTCGGGAACGGACCCAGTGAAAGTTGGCTACACCTTC
TRBJ1-1 | NA | TRBV6-2/TRBV6-3 | NA | CASSPYGGGTEAFF | TGTGCCAGCAGTCCCTATGGGGGCGGCACTGAAGCTTTCTTT
TRBJ2-7 | NA | TRBV7-3 | TRBD2 | CASSLSGRNYEQYF | TGTGCCAGCAGCTTAAGCGGGAGAAACTACGAGCAGTACTTC
TRBJ1-2 | NA | TRBV7-3 | NA | CASSLTSGAALSGYTF | TGTGCCAGCAGCTTAACGTCAGGAGCGGCGCTAAGTGGCTACACCTTC
TRBJ2-5 | NA | TRBV14 | TRBD1 | CASSQDPGGLGTQYF | TGTGCCAGCAGCCAAGATCCAGGGGGCTTAGGGACCCAGTACTTC
TRBJ2-1 | once | TRBV20-1 | TRBD2 | CSASYIMSSGTYNEQFF | TGCAGTGCTAGTTATATTATGTCTAGCGGAACCTACAATGAGCAGTTCTTC
TRBJ2-3 | NA | TRBV13 | NA | CASSLELTPDTQYF | TGTGCCAGCAGCTTAGAACTGACTCCAGATACGCAGTATTTT
TRBJ2-4 | once | TRBV19 | NA | CASSIERGNIQYF | TGTGCCAGTAGTATCGAACGCGGGAACATTCAGTACTTC
TRBJ1-3 | NA | TRBV30 | NA | CAWKRRAGGNTIYF | TGTGCCTGGAAAAGGAGGGCTGGAGGAAACACCATATATTTT
TRBJ1-2 | NA | TRBV6-5 | NA | CATRGMKGRLAGYTF | TGTGCCACCCGGGGGATGAAAGGCCGTTTGGCTGGCTACACCTTC
TRBJ1-1 | once | TRBV15 | TRBD1 | CATSRGGGLNTEAFF | TGTGCCACCAGCAGAGGAGGGGGCTTGAACACTGAAGCTTTCTTT
TRBJ2-3 | NA | TRBV20-1 | NA | CSASADTQYF | TGCAGTGCTAGCGCAGATACGCAGTATTTT
TRBJ2-5 | few | TRBV27 | TRBD2 | CASKTSGRALETQYF | TGTGCCAGCAAGACAAGCGGGAGGGCGCTGGAGACCCAGTACTTC
TRBJ1-1 | NA | TRBV14 | NA | CASSIYRDRSEAFF | TGTGCCAGCAGCATTTACAGGGACCGGAGTGAAGCTTTCTTT
TRBJ2-3 | NA | TRBV5-4 | NA | CASSSAGADTDTQYF | TGTGCCAGCAGCTCCGCGGGGGCTGACACAGATACGCAGTATTTT
TRBJ2-3 | NA | TRBV7-6 | NA | CASSLVQGSTDTQYF | TGTGCCAGCAGCTTAGTTCAGGGTAGCACAGATACGCAGTATTTT
TRBJ2-3 | NA | TRBV5-6 | NA | CASSLAPGSADTQYF | TGTGCCAGCAGCTTGGCCCCCGGGAGCGCAGATACGCAGTATTTT
TRBJ2-3 | once | TRBV4-1 | TRBD2 | CASSQEGVAGDADTQYF | TGCGCCAGCAGCCAAGAGGGGGTAGCGGGAGATGCAGATACGCAGTATTTT
TRBJ2-4 | NA | TRBV10-3 | TRBD2 | CAISGAGDVNIQYF | TGTGCCATCAGTGGGGCGGGAGACGTAAACATTCAGTACTTC
TRBJ1-2 | NA | TRBV5-8 | TRBD1 | CASLSKGQMGTANYGYTF | TGTGCCAGCCTCTCAAAGGGACAGATGGGCACAGCTAACTATGGCTACACCTTC
TRBJ1-1 | NA | TRBV20-1 | NA | CSASVSGNTEAFF | TGCAGTGCTAGTGTATCAGGGAACACTGAAGCTTTCTTT
TRBJ1-1 | once | TRBV5-1 | TRBD1 | CASSLADRVTEAFF | TGCGCCAGCAGCTTGGCCGACAGGGTCACTGAAGCTTTCTTT
TRBJ2-1 | NA | TRBV11-2 | NA | CASNRGRGGNEQFF | TGTGCCAGCAACAGAGGAAGGGGTGGCAATGAGCAGTTCTTC
TRBJ2-3 | once | TRBV13 | NA | CASSLGSGVDTQYF | TGTGCCAGCAGCTTAGGTTCAGGGGTAGATACGCAGTATTTT
TRBJ1-1 | few | TRBV4-2 | NA | CASSQEYQGRTEAFF | TGTGCCAGCAGCCAAGAATATCAGGGAAGAACTGAAGCTTTCTTT
TRBJ2-3 | NA | TRBV14 | TRBD2 | CASSQRLAGVADTQYF | TGTGCCAGCAGCCAAAGGCTAGCGGGAGTCGCAGATACGCAGTATTTT
TRBJ2-1 | NA | TRBV12-3/TRBV12-4 | NA | CASTLSHNEQFF | TGTGCCAGCACACTTTCCCACAATGAGCAGTTCTTC
TRBJ2-6 | NA | TRBV27 | NA | CASSFVVSGANVLTF | TGTGCCAGCAGTTTCGTAGTCTCTGGGGCCAACGTCCTGACTTTC
TRBJ2-7 | NA | TRBV10-1 | NA | CASSDGAYEQYF | TGCGCCAGCAGTGACGGAGCCTACGAGCAGTACTTC
TRBJ1-1 | NA | TRBV29-1 | NA | CSVVGGTEAFF | TGCAGCGTTGTGGGGGGGACTGAAGCTTTCTTT
TRBJ2-5 | few | TRBV12-5 | TRBD1 | CASASGQGGETQYF | TGTGCTAGTGCCTCCGGACAGGGCGGAGAGACCCAGTACTTC
TRBJ1-1 | once | TRBV25-1 | TRBD1 | CASSDNMGRGPTEAFF | TGTGCCAGCAGTGACAACATGGGAAGGGGGCCCACTGAAGCTTTCTTT